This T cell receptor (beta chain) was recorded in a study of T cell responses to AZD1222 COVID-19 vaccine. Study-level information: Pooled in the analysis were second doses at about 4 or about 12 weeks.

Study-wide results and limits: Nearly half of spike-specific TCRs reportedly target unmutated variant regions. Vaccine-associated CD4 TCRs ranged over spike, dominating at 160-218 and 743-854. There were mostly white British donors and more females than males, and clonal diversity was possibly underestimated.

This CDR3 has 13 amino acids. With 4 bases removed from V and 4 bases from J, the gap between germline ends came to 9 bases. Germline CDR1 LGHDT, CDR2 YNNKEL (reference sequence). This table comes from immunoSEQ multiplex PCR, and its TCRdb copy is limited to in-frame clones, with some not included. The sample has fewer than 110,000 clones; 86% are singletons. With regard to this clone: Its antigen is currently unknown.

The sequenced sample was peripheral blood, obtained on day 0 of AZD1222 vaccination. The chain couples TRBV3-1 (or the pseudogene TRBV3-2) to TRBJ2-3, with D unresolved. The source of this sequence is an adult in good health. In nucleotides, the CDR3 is TGTGCCAGCAGCCCCCCTTATCCAGATACGCAGTATTTT. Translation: CASSPPYPDTQYF.